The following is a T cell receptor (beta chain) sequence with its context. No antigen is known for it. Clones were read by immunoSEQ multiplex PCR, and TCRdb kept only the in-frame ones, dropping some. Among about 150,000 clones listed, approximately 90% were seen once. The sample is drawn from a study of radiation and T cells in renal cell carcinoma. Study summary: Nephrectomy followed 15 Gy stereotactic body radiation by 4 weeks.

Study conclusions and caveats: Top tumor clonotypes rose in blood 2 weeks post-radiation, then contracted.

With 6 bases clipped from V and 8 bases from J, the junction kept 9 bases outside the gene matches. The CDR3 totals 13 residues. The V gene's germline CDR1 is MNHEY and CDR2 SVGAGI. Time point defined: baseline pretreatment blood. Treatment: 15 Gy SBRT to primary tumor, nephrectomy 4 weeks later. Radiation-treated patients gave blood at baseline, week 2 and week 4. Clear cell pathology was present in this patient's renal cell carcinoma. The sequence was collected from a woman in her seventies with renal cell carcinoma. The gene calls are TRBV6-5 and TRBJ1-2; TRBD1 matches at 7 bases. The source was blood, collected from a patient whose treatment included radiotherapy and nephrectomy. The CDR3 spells CASRPPGGGGYTF. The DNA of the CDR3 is TGTGCCAGCAGGCCCCCAGGGGGTGGCGGCTACACCTTC.